What follows are 4 T cell receptor beta chains derived from one specimen sequenced in a study of blood T cell repertoires in COVID-19. Some clones are missing from TCRdb's copy, which holds only in-frame ones; the method was immunoSEQ multiplex PCR. The sample gives 100,000 to 150,000 clones, roughly 88% of which show up once; about 9.3% is in the top ten. The sequencing input was peripheral blood. These TCRs come from a man aged 45-65 years with acute or convalescent COVID-19.

The rearrangement links TRBV27 to TRBJ2-7; 12 bases are a match to TRBD2. J was trimmed by 0 bases and V by 3 bases; bases with no gene match: 6. The length of the CDR3 is 17 residues. Per the germline V gene, CDR1 is MNHEY and CDR2 is SMNVEV (reference sequence). In DNA, the CDR3 is TGTGCCAGCAGTTTGAGGACGGGACTAGCGGGCTCCTACGAGCAGTACTTC. It specifies CASSLRTGLAGSYEQYF.

This chain links TRBV27 with TRBJ1-5; the D is unclear. Trimming shortened V by 0 bases and J by 6 bases, and 12 bases separated the two germline ends. CDR1 is MNHEY, CDR2 SMNVEV, per germline (reference sequence). The CDR3 is made up of 15 amino acids. The CDR3 region has the DNA TGTGCCAGCAGTTTATCGAGAACGGTCGGTCAGCCCCAGCATTTT. Translating it yields CASSLSRTVGQPQHF.

The chain couples TRBV19 to TRBJ2-2; D gene uncertain. V lost 3 bases, J lost 5 bases, and 7 bases lay in between. The germline CDR1 and CDR2 sequences are LNHDA and SQIVND (reference sequence). CDR3 length equals 13 residues. In DNA, the CDR3 is TGTGCCAGTAGTATGAGTTCAACCGGGGAGCTGTTTTTT. This codes for CASSMSSTGELFF.

The chain couples TRBV6-5 to TRBJ1-1; TRBD1 matches 7 bases. The length of the CDR3 is 15 residues. Per germline, CDR1 MNHEY and CDR2 SVGAGI. V dropped 0 bases and J dropped 3; count of bases not matched to a gene: 4. The CDR3 spells CASSYSTGRYTEAFF. In nucleotides, the CDR3 is TGTGCCAGCAGTTACTCGACAGGGAGGTACACTGAAGCTTTCTTT.